In this sample, the clone carrying this T cell receptor beta chain turned up a few times. This sample was included in a study of response to subunit inactivated influenza vaccine. TCRdb reanalysed the RT-PCR reads using MiXCR and keeps one entry per CDR3 protein. Of around 530,000 distinct CDR3 sequences in the sample, more than 15% were seen once. The sample was CD4+ T cells sorted from PBMCs, taken around 25 months after vaccination. This TCR was recovered from a man between 50 and 69 years old who received an inactivated influenza vaccine.

The CDR3 sequence: CASSSGLIRNTGELFF. The CDR3 DNA is TGCGCCAGCAGCTCCGGACTGATACGAAACACCGGGGAGCTGTTTTTT. J is TRBJ2-2 and V is TRBV5-1, with D maybe TRBD2 (5 bases). V shed 3 bases and J shed 2 bases, with 14 bases lying between them. The germline V gene has CDR1 SGHRS and CDR2 YFSETQ. This CDR3 is built from 16 residues.